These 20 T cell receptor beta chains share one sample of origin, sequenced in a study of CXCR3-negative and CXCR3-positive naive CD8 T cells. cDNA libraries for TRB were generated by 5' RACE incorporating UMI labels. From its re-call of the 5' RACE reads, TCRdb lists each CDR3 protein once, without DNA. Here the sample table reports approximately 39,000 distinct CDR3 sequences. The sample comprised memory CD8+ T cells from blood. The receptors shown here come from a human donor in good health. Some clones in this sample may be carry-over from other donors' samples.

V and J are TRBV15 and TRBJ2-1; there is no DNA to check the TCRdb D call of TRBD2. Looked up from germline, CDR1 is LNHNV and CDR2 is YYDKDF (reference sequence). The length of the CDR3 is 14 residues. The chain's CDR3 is CATSMGPAGDEQFF.

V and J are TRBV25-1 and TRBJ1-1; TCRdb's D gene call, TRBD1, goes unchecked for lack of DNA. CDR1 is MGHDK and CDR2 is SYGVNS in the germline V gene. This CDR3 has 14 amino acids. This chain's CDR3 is CASSPGQQNTEAFF.

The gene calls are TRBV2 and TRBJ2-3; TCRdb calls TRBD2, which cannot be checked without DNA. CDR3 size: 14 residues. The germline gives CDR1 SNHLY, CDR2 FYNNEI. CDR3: CASSEQRDTDTQYF. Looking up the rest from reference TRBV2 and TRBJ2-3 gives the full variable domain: EPEVTQTPSHQVTQMGQEVILRCVPISNHLYFYWYRQILGQKVEFLVSFYNNEISEKSEIFDDQFSVERPDGSNFTLKIRSTKLEDSAMYFCASSEQRDTDTQYFGPGTRLTVL.

The CDR3 here is CASSEYDRIGQPQHF. The V gene is TRBV25-1, the J gene TRBJ1-5; as DNA is missing, the TRBD1 call by TCRdb cannot be tested. CDR3 size: 15 residues. Per germline, CDR1 MGHDK and CDR2 SYGVNS.

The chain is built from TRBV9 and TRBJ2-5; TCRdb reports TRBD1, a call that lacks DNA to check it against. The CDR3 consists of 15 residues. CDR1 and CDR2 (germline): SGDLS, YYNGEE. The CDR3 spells CASSDSGGVRETQYF.

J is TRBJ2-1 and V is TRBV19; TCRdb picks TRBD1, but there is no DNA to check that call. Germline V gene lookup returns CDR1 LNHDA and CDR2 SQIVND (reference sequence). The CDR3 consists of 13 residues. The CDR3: CASSTRDIFRQFF. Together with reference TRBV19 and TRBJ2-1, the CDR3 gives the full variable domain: DGGITQSPKYLFRKEGQNVTLSCEQNLNHDAMYWYRQDPGQGLRLIYYSQIVNDFQKGDIAEGYSVSREKKESFPLTVTSAQKNPTAFYLCASSTRDIFRQFFGPGTRLTVL.

The CDR3: CASSELGESSYNEQFF. The rearrangement joins TRBV7-2 to TRBJ2-1; TCRdb selects TRBD2, and the lack of DNA leaves this call unchecked. Germline assignment: CDR1 SGHTA and CDR2 FQGNSA. The CDR3 totals 16 residues.

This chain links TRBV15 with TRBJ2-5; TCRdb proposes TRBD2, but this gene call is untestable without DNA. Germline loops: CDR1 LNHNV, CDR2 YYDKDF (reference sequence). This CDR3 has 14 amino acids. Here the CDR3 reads CATSSGGTQETQYF.

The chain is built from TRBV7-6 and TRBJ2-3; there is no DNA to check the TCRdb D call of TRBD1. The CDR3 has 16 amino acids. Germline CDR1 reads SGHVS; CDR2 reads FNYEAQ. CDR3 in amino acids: CASSLYGQGSADTQYF.

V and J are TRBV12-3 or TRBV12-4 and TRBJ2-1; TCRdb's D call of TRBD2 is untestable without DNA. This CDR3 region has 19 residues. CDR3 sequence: CASTPPAVDSAFRYNEQFF.

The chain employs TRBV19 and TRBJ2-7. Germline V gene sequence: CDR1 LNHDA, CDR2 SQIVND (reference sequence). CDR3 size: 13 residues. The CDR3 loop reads CASSYKAVYEQYF.

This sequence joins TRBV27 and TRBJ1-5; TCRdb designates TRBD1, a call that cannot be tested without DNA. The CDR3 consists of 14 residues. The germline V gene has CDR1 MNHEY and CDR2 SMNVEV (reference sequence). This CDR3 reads CASSPGTGGQPQHF.

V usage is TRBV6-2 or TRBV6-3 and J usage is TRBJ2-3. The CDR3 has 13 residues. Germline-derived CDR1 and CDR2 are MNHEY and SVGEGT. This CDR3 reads CASSYKETDTQYF.

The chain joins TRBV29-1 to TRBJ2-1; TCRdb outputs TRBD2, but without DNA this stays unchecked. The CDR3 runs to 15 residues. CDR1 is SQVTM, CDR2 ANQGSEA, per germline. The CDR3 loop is CSVDPLAASYNEQFF.

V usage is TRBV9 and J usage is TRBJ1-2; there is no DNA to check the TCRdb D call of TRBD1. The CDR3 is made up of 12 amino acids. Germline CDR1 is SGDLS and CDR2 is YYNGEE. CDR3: CASGDRGYGYTF. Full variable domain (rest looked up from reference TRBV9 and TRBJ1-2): DSGVTQTPKHLITATGQRVTLRCSPRSGDLSVYWYQQSLDQGLQFLIQYYNGEERAKGNILERFSAQQFPDLHSELNLSSLELGDSALYFCASGDRGYGYTFGSGTRLTVV.

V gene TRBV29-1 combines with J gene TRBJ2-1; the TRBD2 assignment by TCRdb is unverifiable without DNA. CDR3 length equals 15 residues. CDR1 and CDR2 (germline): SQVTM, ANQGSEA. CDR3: CSVEDIPSGSDEQFF.

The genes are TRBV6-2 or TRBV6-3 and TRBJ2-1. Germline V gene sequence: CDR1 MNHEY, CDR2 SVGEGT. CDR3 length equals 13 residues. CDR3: CASSFGPNNEQFF.

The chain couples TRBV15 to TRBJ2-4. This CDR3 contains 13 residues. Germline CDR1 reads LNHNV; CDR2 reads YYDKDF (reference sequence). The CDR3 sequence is CATSQGEQNIQYF.

The CDR3 loop reads CASSQLAQSFNEQFF. The rearrangement uses TRBV6-2 or TRBV6-3 and TRBJ2-7; absent DNA, TCRdb's TRBD2 call cannot be checked. CDR3 length: 15 residues. Germline V gene data show CDR1 as MNHEY and CDR2 as SVGEGT.

CDR3 region: CASSHTLGQGVHEQFF. The chain employs TRBV2 and TRBJ2-1; TCRdb's D call of TRBD1 is untestable without DNA. The CDR3 spans 16 residues. Germline V gives CDR1 SNHLY, CDR2 FYNNEI.